This T cell receptor beta chain was identified during a study of cytotoxic CD8 clonotypes in ibrutinib-treated CLL. Study-wide results and limits: Sustained-remission and progressing patients had unequal sampling times. Public clonotypes, an uncommon group, contracted or remained stable on treatment.

The germline V and J ends were trimmed by 0 bases and 5 bases, with 16 bases remaining between them. Looked up from germline, CDR1 is GTSNPN and CDR2 is SVGIG (reference sequence). This CDR3 is 16 amino acids long. Comment on this clone: As yet, its antigen is unknown.

This table comes from immunoSEQ multiplex PCR, and its TCRdb copy is limited to in-frame clones, with some not included. The sample yields 190,000 or so clones, around three quarters seen once. The V call is TRBV30, the J call TRBJ2-2; D perhaps matches TRBD2 (6 bases). The source is a human donor with chronic lymphocytic leukemia. The material was PBMCs, obtained after 24 months of ibrutinib treatment. CDR3 residues: CAWSVLGGVLTGELFF. Written as DNA, the CDR3 is TGTGCCTGGAGTGTACTGGGGGGAGTGTTGACCGGGGAGCTGTTTTTT.